This T cell receptor beta chain was sequenced in a study of cytomegalovirus exposure and HLA in healthy donors. The CDR3 runs 14 residues. The V gene lost 10 bases and the J gene lost 4 bases, with 17 bases spanning the gap. In germline, CDR1 is MDHEN, CDR2 SYDVKM. PCR employed 60 Vbeta and 13 Jbeta primers. Measured with immunoSEQ multiplex PCR; TCRdb has only the in-frame clones, and not every one. The profile shows approximately 270,000 clones, 75% to 90% of them singletons. With respect to this clone: No antigen is known for it.

Notes on the study in general: There were a few CMV-associated chains whose specificity for CMV antigens was confirmed in vitro. The study put 150 or so TCR beta chains on its list as cytomegalovirus-associated.

The J gene is TRBJ2-1, the V gene TRBV28; a possible D gene is TRBD2 (5 bases). Sequencing input: PBMCs. The TCR was taken from a girl under 10 years old in good health and CMV-seronegative. DNA for the CDR3: TGTGCCACCTTAGGAGGAACAACTTACAATGAGCAGTTCTTC. As protein: CATLGGTTYNEQFF.